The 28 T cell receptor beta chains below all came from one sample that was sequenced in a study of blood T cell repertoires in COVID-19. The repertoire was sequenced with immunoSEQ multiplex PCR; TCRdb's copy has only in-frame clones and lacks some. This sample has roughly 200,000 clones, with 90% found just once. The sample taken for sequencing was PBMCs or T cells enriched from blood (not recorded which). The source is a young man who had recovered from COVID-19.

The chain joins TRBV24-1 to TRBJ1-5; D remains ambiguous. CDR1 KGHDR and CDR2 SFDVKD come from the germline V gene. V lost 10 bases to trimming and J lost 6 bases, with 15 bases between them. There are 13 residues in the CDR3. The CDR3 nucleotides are TGTGCCACTAGCCTGGGGAGGGCTCAGCCCCAGCATTTT. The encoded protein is CATSLGRAQPQHF.

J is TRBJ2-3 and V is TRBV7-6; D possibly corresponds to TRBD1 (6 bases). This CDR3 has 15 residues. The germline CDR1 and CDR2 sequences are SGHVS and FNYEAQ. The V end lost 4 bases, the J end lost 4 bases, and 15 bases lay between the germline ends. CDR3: CASSSTPQGADTQYF. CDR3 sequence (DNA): TGTGCCAGCAGCTCAACCCCACAGGGTGCAGATACGCAGTATTTT.

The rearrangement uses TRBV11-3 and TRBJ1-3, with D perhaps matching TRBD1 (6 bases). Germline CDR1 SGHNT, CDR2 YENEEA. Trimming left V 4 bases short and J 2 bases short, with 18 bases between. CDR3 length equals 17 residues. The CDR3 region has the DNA TGTGCCAGCAGCTCAACAGGGTATGGCAAGGCTGGAAACACCATATATTTT. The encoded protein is CASSSTGYGKAGNTIYF.

Here the CDR3 DNA reads TGTGCCAGCAGCCAAGACTACGCCCAACAGGGAGAGACCCAGTACTTC. Its translation is CASSQDYAQQGETQYF. This chain uses TRBV3-1 (or the pseudogene TRBV3-2) with TRBJ2-5; a weak D match, TRBD1 (6 bases). The CDR3 consists of 16 residues. CDR1 LGHDT and CDR2 YNNKEL come from the germline V gene (reference sequence). Between the trimmed V and J ends, which lost 0 bases and 4 bases, there was a span of 15 bases.

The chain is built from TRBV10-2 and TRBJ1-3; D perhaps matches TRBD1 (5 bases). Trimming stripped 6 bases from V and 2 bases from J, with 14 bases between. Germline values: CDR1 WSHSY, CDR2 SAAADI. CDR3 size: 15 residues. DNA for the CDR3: TGCGCCAGCAGCGCCCCCCCAGGGACTGGAAACACCATATATTTT. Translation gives CASSAPPGTGNTIYF.

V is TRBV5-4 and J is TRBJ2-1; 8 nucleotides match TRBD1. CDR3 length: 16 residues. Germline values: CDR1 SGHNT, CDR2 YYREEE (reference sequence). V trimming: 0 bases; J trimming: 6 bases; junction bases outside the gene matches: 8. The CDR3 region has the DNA TGTGCCAGCAGCTTGGTCGGGCAGGGGGCAATCAATGAGCAGTTCTTC. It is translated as CASSLVGQGAINEQFF.

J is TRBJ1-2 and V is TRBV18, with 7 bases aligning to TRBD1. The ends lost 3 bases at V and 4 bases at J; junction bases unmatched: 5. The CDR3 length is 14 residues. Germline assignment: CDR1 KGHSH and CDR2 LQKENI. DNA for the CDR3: TGTGCCAGCTCACCGCCCGGGACAGCCTATGGCTACACCTTC. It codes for CASSPPGTAYGYTF.

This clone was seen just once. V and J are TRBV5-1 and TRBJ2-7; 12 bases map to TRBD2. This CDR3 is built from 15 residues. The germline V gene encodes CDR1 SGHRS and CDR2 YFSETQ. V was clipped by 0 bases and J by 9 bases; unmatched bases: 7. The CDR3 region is CASSLGTSGIRVQYF. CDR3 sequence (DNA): TGCGCCAGCAGCTTGGGGACTAGCGGGATTAGGGTGCAGTACTTC.

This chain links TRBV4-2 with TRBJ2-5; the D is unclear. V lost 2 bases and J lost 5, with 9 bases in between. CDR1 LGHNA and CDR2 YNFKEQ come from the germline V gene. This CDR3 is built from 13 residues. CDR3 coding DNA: TGTGCCAGCAGCCAACAGGCGTGGGAGACCCAGTACTTC. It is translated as CASSQQAWETQYF.

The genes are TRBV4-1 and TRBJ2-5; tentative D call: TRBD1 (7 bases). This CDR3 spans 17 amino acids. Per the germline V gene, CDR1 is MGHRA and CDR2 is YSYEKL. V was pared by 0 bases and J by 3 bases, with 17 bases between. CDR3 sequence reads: CASSQEVGGTAKETQYF. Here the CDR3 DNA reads TGCGCCAGCAGCCAAGAGGTCGGAGGGACAGCGAAAGAGACCCAGTACTTC.

As DNA, the CDR3 is TGCGCCAGCAGTCTTGACTCGGACGGGGAGCTGTTTTTT. It codes for CASSLDSDGELFF. The chain uses TRBV10-2 and TRBJ2-2; D gene uncertain. The CDR3 is 13 residues long. The V gene's germline CDR1 is WSHSY and CDR2 SAAADI. With 5 bases removed from V and 7 bases from J, the gap between germline ends came to 11 bases.

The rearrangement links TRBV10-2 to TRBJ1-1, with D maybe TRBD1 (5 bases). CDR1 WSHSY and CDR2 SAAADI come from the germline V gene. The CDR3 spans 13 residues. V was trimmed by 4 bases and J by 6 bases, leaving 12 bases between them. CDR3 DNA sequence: TGCGCCAGCAGTGGGGGGGTATTCCCTGAAGCTTTCTTT. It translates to CASSGGVFPEAFF.

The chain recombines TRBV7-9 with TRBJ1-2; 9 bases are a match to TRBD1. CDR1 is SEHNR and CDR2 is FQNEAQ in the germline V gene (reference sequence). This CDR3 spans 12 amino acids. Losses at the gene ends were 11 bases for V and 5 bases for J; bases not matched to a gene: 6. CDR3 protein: CAGRTGDYGYTF. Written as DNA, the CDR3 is TGTGCCGGAAGGACAGGGGATTATGGCTACACCTTC.

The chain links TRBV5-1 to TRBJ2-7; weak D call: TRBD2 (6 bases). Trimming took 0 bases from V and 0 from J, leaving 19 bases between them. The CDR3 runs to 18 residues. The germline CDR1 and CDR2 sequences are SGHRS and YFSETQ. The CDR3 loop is CASSLGGSLRDFSYEQYF. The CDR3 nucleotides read TGCGCCAGCAGCTTGGGGGGATCCCTCCGGGACTTCTCCTACGAGCAGTACTTC.

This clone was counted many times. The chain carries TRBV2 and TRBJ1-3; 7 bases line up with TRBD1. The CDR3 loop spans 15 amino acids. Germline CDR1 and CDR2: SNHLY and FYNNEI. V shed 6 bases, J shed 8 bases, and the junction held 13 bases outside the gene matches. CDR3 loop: CASRGDSEIGDTIYF. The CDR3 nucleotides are TGTGCCAGCAGGGGGGACAGCGAAATAGGAGACACCATATATTTT. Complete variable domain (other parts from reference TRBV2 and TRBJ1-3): EPEVTQTPSHQVTQMGQEVILRCVPISNHLYFYWYRQILGQKVEFLVSFYNNEISEKSEIFDDQFSVERPDGSNFTLKIRSTKLEDSAMYFCASRGDSEIGDTIYFGEGSWLTVV.

The CDR3 sequence is CASSRGGAGQPQHF. The DNA for the CDR3 is TGTGCCAGCAGCCGAGGGGGGGCCGGTCAGCCCCAGCATTTT. This chain joins TRBV14 and TRBJ1-5; D is perhaps TRBD1 (6 bases). The CDR3 extends over 14 amino acids. The V gene lost 4 bases and the J gene lost 6 bases, with 13 bases spanning the gap. The germline CDR1 and CDR2 sequences are SGHDN and FVKESK.

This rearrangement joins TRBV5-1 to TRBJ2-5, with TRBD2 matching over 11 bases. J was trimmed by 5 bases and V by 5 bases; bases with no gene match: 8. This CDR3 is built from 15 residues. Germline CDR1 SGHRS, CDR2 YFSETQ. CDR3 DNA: TGCGCCAGCAGGGGTCATAGCGGGGGGGCCGAGACCCAGTACTTC. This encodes CASRGHSGGAETQYF.

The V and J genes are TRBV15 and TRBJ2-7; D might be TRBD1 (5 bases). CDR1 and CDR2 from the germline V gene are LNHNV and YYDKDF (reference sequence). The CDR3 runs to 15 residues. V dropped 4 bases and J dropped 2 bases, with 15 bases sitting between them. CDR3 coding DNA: TGTGCCACCAGCAAAGAACCAGGGCGTACCTACGAGCAGTACTTC. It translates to CATSKEPGRTYEQYF. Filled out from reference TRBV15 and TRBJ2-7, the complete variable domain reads DAMVIQNPRYQVTQFGKPVTLSCSQTLNHNVMYWYQQKSSQAPKLLFHYYDKDFNNEADTPDNFQSRRPNTSFCFLDIRSPGLGDTAMYLCATSKEPGRTYEQYFGPGTRLTVT.

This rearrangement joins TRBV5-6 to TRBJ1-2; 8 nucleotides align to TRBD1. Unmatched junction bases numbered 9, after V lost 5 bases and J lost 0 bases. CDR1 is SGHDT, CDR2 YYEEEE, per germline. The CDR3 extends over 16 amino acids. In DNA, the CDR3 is TGTGCCAGCAGATCTCGCACAGGGGGTCCTAACTATGGCTACACCTTC. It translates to CASRSRTGGPNYGYTF.

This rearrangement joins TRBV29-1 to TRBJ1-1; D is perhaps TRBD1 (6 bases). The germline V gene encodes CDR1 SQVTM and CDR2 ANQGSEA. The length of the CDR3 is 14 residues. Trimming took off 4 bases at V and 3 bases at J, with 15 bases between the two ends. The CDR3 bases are TGCAGCGTTGTAGCCAGGGGTGAGGACACTGAAGCTTTCTTT. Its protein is CSVVARGEDTEAFF.

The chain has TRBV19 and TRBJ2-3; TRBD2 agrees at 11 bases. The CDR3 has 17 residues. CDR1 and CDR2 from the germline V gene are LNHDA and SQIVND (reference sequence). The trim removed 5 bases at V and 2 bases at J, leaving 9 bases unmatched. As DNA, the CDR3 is TGTGCCAGTAGTCACGCCGGGACTAGCGGTTACACAGATACGCAGTATTTT. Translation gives CASSHAGTSGYTDTQYF.

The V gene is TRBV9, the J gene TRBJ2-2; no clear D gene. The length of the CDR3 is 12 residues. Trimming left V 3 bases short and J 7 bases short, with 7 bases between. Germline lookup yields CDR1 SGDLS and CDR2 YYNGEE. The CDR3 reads CASSALLGELFF. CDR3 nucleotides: TGTGCCAGCAGCGCCTTACTCGGGGAGCTGTTTTTT.

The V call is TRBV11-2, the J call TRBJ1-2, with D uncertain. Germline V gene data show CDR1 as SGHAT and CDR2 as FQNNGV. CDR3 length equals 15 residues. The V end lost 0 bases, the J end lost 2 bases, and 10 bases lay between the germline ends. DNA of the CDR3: TGTGCCAGCAGCTTAGATGGGGAGGTCAACTATGGCTACACCTTC. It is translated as CASSLDGEVNYGYTF. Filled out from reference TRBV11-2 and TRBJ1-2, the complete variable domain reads EAGVAQSPRYKIIEKRQSVAFWCNPISGHATLYWYQQILGQGPKLLIQFQNNGVVDDSQLPKDRFSAERLKGVDSTLKIQPAKLEDSAVYLCASSLDGEVNYGYTFGSGTRLTVV.

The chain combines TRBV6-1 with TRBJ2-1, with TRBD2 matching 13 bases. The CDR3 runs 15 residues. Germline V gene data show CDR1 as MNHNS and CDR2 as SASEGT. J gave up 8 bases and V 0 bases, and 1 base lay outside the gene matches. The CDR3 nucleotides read TGTGCCAGCAGTGAAGCAACTAGCGGGGGGGATGAGCAGTTCTTC. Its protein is CASSEATSGGDEQFF.

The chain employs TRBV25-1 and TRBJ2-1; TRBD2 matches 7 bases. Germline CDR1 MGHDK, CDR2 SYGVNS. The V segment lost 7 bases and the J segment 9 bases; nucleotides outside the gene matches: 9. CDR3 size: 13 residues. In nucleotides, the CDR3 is TGTGCCAGCAATTCGGCGGGAGTGATTGAGCAGTTCTTC. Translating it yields CASNSAGVIEQFF.

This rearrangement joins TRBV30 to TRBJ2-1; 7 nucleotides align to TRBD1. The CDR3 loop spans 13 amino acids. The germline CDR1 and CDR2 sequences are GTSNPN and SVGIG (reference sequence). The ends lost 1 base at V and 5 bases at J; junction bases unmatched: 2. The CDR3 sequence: CAWSGDSHNEQFF. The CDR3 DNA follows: TGTGCCTGGAGTGGGGACAGCCACAATGAGCAGTTCTTC.

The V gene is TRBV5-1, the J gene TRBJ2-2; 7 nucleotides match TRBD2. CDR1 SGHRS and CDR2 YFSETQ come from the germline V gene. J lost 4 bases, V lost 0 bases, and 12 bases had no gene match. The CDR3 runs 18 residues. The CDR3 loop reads CASSLGGPRGTSTGELFF. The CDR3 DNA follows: TGCGCCAGCAGCTTGGGTGGGCCGCGGGGGACGAGCACCGGGGAGCTGTTTTTT.

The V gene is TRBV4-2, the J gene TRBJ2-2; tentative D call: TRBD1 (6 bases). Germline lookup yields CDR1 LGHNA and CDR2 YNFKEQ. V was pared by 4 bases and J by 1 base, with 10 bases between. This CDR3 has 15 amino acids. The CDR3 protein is CASSRLGQNTGELFF. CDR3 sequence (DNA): TGTGCCAGCAGCCGGTTGGGACAGAACACCGGGGAGCTGTTTTTT.